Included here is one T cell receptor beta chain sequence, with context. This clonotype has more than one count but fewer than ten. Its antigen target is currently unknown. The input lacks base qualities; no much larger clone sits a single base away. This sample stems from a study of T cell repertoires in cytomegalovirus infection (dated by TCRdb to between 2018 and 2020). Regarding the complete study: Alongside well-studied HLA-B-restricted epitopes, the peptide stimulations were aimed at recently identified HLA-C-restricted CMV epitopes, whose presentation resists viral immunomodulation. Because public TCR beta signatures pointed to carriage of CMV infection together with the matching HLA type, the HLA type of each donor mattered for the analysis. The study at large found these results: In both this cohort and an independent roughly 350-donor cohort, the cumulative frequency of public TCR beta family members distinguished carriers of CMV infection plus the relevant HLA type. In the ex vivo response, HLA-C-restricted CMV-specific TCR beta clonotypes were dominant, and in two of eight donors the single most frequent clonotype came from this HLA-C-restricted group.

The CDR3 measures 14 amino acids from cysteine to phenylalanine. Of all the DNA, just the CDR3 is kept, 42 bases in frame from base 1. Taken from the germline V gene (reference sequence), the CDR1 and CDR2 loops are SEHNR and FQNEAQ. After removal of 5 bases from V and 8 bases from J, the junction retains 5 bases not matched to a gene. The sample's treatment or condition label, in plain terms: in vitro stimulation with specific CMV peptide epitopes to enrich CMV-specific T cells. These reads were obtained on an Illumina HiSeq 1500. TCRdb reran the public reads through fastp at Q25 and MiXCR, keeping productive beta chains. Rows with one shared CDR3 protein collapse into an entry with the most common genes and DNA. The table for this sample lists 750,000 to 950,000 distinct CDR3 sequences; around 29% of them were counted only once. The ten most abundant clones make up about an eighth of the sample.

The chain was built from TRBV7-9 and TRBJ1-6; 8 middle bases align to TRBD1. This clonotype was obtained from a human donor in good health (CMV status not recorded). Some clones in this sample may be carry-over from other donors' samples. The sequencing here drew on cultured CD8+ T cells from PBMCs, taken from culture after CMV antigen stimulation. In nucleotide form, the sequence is TGTGCCAGCAGCGTACAGGGGGGGCATTCACCCCTCCACTTT. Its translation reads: CASSVQGGHSPLHF.